The clone carrying this TCR beta chain came up once. The antigen remains unidentified. This sample is part of a study of OX40 agonist ivuxolimab in advanced cancers. Study outcomes and limitations: Expanded peripheral T cells had an undetermined antigen specificity. CD8+ T cells showed, on average, more clonal expansion than CD4+ cells.

TCRdb's copy holds only in-frame clones and misses some; the assay was immunoSEQ multiplex PCR. The sample lists 80,000 or so clones; about 80% were seen once. The CDR3 consists of 19 residues. Germline CDR1 is ENHRY and CDR2 is SYGVKD. V lost 0 bases to trimming and J lost 5 bases; unmatched junction nucleotides: 12. This receptor was obtained from an adult with an advanced solid tumor such as melanoma, head and neck, liver or kidney cancer. This sequence joins TRBV10-3 and TRBJ2-7, with 14 bases aligning to TRBD2. Source: CD4+ or CD8+ T cells sorted from blood, taken in a trial of the OX40 agonist ivuxolimab. The CDR3 nucleotides read TGTGCCATCAGTGAGTCCGCCGGGACTAGCGGGAGAAACTTCCACGAGCAGTACTTC. Its protein product is CAISESAGTSGRNFHEQYF.